A selection of T cell receptor beta chains follows, all from one sample in a study of regulatory dendritic cells for organ transplantation. Assay used: immunoSEQ multiplex PCR; TCRdb lists only in-frame clones, some missing. In the table there are 25,000 to 30,000 clones, around 79% of which are singletons. Sequenced: memory CD4+ T cells from blood. The receptors shown here come from a human donor in good health. Each CDR3 is given with its conserved first and last residue. The D gene is left open where the match is weak. Only some rows state a clone size, as once, few, many or a class for expanded clones.

V: TRBV7-3; size: .; J: TRBJ2-1; D: TRBD1; CDR3: CASAGQAYNEQFF; DNA: TGTGCCAGCGCGGGACAGGCCTACAATGAGCAGTTCTTC
V: TRBV10-3; size: once; J: TRBJ2-5; D: .; CDR3: CAISGRGSQETQYF; DNA: TGTGCCATCAGTGGTCGGGGCAGTCAAGAGACCCAGTACTTC
V: TRBV19; size: .; J: TRBJ1-4; D: .; CDR3: CASSMGPSEKLFF; DNA: TGTGCCAGTAGTATGGGGCCGTCTGAAAAACTGTTTTTT
V: TRBV28; size: once; J: TRBJ1-3; D: .; CDR3: CASSVPISGNTIYF; DNA: TGTGCCAGCAGTGTACCGATCTCTGGAAACACCATATATTTT
V: TRBV7-2; size: .; J: TRBJ2-5; D: .; CDR3: CASSLGWKGTQYF; DNA: TGTGCCAGCAGCTTAGGCTGGAAGGGGACCCAGTACTTC
V: TRBV9; size: .; J: TRBJ2-2; D: .; CDR3: CASSVGTLHTGELFF; DNA: TGTGCCAGCAGCGTCGGGACTCTTCACACCGGGGAGCTGTTTTTT
V: TRBV10-3; size: .; J: TRBJ2-1; D: TRBD2; CDR3: CAISEPLGGGSYNEQFF; DNA: TGTGCCATCAGTGAGCCGCTTGGGGGGGGATCCTACAATGAGCAGTTCTTC
V: TRBV6-5; size: .; J: TRBJ1-1; D: .; CDR3: CASSYSWGAAFF; DNA: TGTGCCAGCAGTTACTCTTGGGGGGCAGCTTTCTTT
V: TRBV6-1; size: .; J: TRBJ2-4; D: .; CDR3: CASSEFRFPGQYF; DNA: TGTGCCAGCAGTGAATTTCGGTTCCCCGGGCAGTACTTC
V: TRBV18; size: .; J: TRBJ2-7; D: TRBD2; CDR3: CASSPGRNEQYF; DNA: TGTGCCAGCTCACCCGGGAGGAACGAGCAGTACTTC
V: TRBV7-9; size: .; J: TRBJ2-7; D: .; CDR3: CASSPGGTAGYEQYF; DNA: TGTGCCAGCAGCCCGGGGGGGACAGCAGGGTACGAGCAGTACTTC
V: TRBV7-2; size: .; J: TRBJ1-1; D: .; CDR3: CASSLGRGTLNTEAFF; DNA: TGTGCCAGCAGCTTAGGCCGCGGGACCCTGAACACTGAAGCTTTCTTT
V: TRBV27; size: .; J: TRBJ1-2; D: .; CDR3: CASSLLGGQGYGYTF; DNA: TGTGCCAGCAGTTTATTAGGGGGGCAGGGCTATGGCTACACCTTC
V: TRBV6-5; size: .; J: TRBJ1-2; D: TRBD1; CDR3: CASSYPGGDGYTF; DNA: TGTGCCAGCAGTTATCCAGGGGGAGATGGCTACACCTTC
V: TRBV20-1; size: .; J: TRBJ2-1; D: .; CDR3: CSASPRNEQFF; DNA: TGCAGTGCTAGCCCCAGGAATGAGCAGTTCTTC
V: TRBV29-1; size: few; J: TRBJ1-1; D: TRBD1; CDR3: CSVEDRKGARRAFF; DNA: TGCAGCGTTGAAGATCGAAAGGGGGCGCGAAGAGCTTTCTTT
V: TRBV7-8; size: .; J: TRBJ1-4; D: .; CDR3: CASSPGATEKLFF; DNA: TGTGCCAGCAGCCCGGGGGCGACGGAAAAACTGTTTTTT
V: TRBV7-8; size: .; J: TRBJ2-3; D: .; CDR3: CASSFSYTQYF; DNA: TGTGCCAGCAGCTTCTCCTATACGCAGTATTTT
V: TRBV7-2; size: .; J: TRBJ1-2; D: .; CDR3: CASSKGGAYGYTF; DNA: TGTGCCAGCAGCAAGGGGGGGGCCTATGGCTACACCTTC
V: TRBV7-2; size: .; J: TRBJ2-6; D: .; CDR3: CASSPRTGRAGANVLTF; DNA: TGTGCCAGCAGCCCTCGGACAGGGAGGGCTGGGGCCAACGTCCTGACTTTC
V: TRBV7-2; size: few; J: TRBJ2-7; D: TRBD2; CDR3: CASSFGRGDYEQYF; DNA: TGTGCCAGCAGCTTCGGGCGGGGGGACTACGAGCAGTACTTC
V: TRBV5-4; size: .; J: TRBJ1-2; D: TRBD1; CDR3: CASSPLDRARGYTF; DNA: TGTGCCAGCAGCCCCCTCGACAGGGCTCGGGGCTACACCTTC
V: TRBV5-1; size: .; J: TRBJ1-6; D: .; CDR3: CASSLGINSPLHF; DNA: TGCGCCAGCAGCTTGGGGATTAATTCACCCCTCCACTTT
V: TRBV7-2; size: few; J: TRBJ1-2; D: .; CDR3: CASSFSSKGGYGYTF; DNA: TGTGCCAGCAGCTTCTCCAGTAAGGGAGGCTATGGCTACACCTTC
V: TRBV14; size: .; J: TRBJ1-6; D: TRBD1; CDR3: CASSPGGRQGTTPLHF; DNA: TGTGCCAGCAGCCCGGGGGGTCGACAGGGGACAACACCCCTCCACTTT
V: TRBV4-3; size: .; J: TRBJ1-5; D: .; CDR3: CASSQDVQGYTQHF; DNA: TGCGCCAGCAGCCAAGATGTTCAGGGGTATACCCAGCATTTT
V: TRBV28; size: .; J: TRBJ2-5; D: TRBD1; CDR3: CASSPIRDRGETQYF; DNA: TGTGCCAGCAGTCCTATTAGGGACAGGGGAGAGACCCAGTACTTC
V: TRBV2; size: .; J: TRBJ1-2; D: TRBD1; CDR3: CASSEDSRGTGGGGYTF; DNA: TGTGCCAGCAGTGAAGACTCGCGGGGGACAGGGGGCGGTGGCTACACCTTC
V: TRBV5-1; size: .; J: TRBJ2-1; D: .; CDR3: CASSFEGEELF; DNA: TGCGCCAGCAGCTTTGAGGGAGAGGAGCTCTTC
V: TRBV19; size: .; J: TRBJ1-5; D: .; CDR3: CASSSRQIHQPQHF; DNA: TGTGCCAGTAGTAGTAGGCAGATACATCAGCCCCAGCATTTT
V: TRBV7-8; size: .; J: TRBJ2-7; D: .; CDR3: CASSYQSEIYEQYF; DNA: TGTGCCAGCAGCTATCAATCGGAAATCTACGAGCAGTACTTC
V: TRBV11-2; size: .; J: TRBJ2-7; D: .; CDR3: CASSLGHSSYEQYF; DNA: TGTGCCAGCAGCTTAGGTCACTCTTCCTACGAGCAGTACTTC
V: TRBV28; size: .; J: TRBJ1-5; D: .; CDR3: CASSLPGAGNQPQHF; DNA: TGTGCCAGCAGCCTCCCGGGGGCTGGGAATCAGCCCCAGCATTTT
V: TRBV4-2; size: .; J: TRBJ2-2; D: .; CDR3: CASSQDEPSGELFF; DNA: TGTGCCAGCAGCCAAGACGAACCATCCGGGGAGCTGTTTTTT
V: TRBV19; size: .; J: TRBJ2-2; D: .; CDR3: CASSKAGSPGELFF; DNA: TGTGCCAGTAGTAAGGCAGGGAGTCCCGGGGAGCTGTTTTTT
V: TRBV19; size: .; J: TRBJ2-4; D: TRBD2; CDR3: CASSIWGGGAKNIQYF; DNA: TGTGCCAGTAGTATATGGGGCGGGGGTGCCAAAAACATTCAGTACTTC
V: TRBV7-2; size: .; J: TRBJ2-6; D: .; CDR3: CASSRLPGANVLTF; DNA: TGTGCCAGCAGCCGGCTGCCGGGGGCCAACGTCCTGACTTTC
V: TRBV4-3; size: .; J: TRBJ2-3; D: TRBD2; CDR3: CASSQDFVVAGADTQYF; DNA: TGCGCCAGCAGCCAAGACTTCGTAGTAGCGGGGGCAGATACGCAGTATTTT
V: TRBV5-4; size: few; J: TRBJ2-7; D: TRBD2; CDR3: CASSPGGSGHSYEQYF; DNA: TGTGCCAGCAGCCCGGGGGGGTCGGGTCACTCCTACGAGCAGTACTTC
V: TRBV7-2; size: .; J: TRBJ2-7; D: TRBD1; CDR3: CASSGHRGIHEQYF; DNA: TGTGCCAGCAGCGGCCACAGGGGGATCCACGAGCAGTACTTC
V: TRBV18; size: once; J: TRBJ2-7; D: .; CDR3: CASSGGMWYEQYF; DNA: TGTGCCAGCTCAGGCGGGATGTGGTATGAGCAGTACTTC
V: TRBV4-1; size: .; J: TRBJ2-1; D: TRBD2; CDR3: CASSPTGLAGYSYNEQFF; DNA: TGCGCCAGCAGCCCAACGGGACTAGCGGGCTACTCCTACAATGAGCAGTTCTTC
V: TRBV6-5; size: .; J: TRBJ2-5; D: TRBD2; CDR3: CASSSTGGLKETQYF; DNA: TGTGCCAGCAGTTCAACGGGAGGGTTGAAAGAGACCCAGTACTTC
V: TRBV7-9; size: .; J: TRBJ2-5; D: .; CDR3: CASSLSWNQETQYF; DNA: TGTGCCAGCAGCCTAAGCTGGAATCAAGAGACCCAGTACTTC
V: TRBV11-3; size: .; J: TRBJ2-7; D: TRBD1; CDR3: CASSLGQGAPDPEQYF; DNA: TGTGCCAGCAGCTTAGGACAGGGGGCCCCGGACCCCGAGCAGTACTTC
V: TRBV11-1; size: once; J: TRBJ2-1; D: TRBD1; CDR3: CASSSRDRVYNEQFF; DNA: TGTGCCAGCAGTTCTCGGGACAGGGTTTACAATGAGCAGTTCTTC
V: TRBV10-3; size: .; J: TRBJ1-2; D: .; CDR3: CAISESASHGYTF; DNA: TGTGCCATCAGTGAGTCAGCCAGCCATGGCTACACCTTC
V: TRBV12-5; size: once; J: TRBJ1-3; D: .; CDR3: CASGARKTMDVNSGNTIYF; DNA: TGTGCTAGTGGTGCCAGGAAGACCATGGACGTAAACTCTGGAAACACCATATATTTT
V: TRBV9; size: .; J: TRBJ2-1; D: TRBD1; CDR3: CASSVAARGMYNEQFF; DNA: TGTGCCAGCAGCGTAGCTGCCAGGGGGATGTACAATGAGCAGTTCTTC
V: TRBV29-1; size: few; J: TRBJ2-1; D: .; CDR3: CSATGTTSYNEQFF; DNA: TGCAGCGCTACCGGGACCACCTCCTACAATGAGCAGTTCTTC
V: TRBV5-1; size: few; J: TRBJ1-2; D: .; CDR3: CASSLAGQPYYGYTF; DNA: TGCGCCAGCAGCTTAGCTGGACAGCCGTACTATGGCTACACCTTC
V: TRBV7-2; size: .; J: TRBJ2-5; D: .; CDR3: CASSLGGPGETQYF; DNA: TGTGCCAGCAGCTTAGGAGGGCCTGGAGAGACCCAGTACTTC
V: TRBV28; size: .; J: TRBJ2-5; D: TRBD1; CDR3: CASSPPRQGAETQYF; DNA: TGTGCCAGCAGTCCCCCCCGACAGGGGGCAGAGACCCAGTACTTC
V: TRBV7-3; size: once; J: TRBJ2-3; D: TRBD1; CDR3: CASSLKGSRDRETDTQYF; DNA: TGTGCCAGCAGCTTAAAGGGAAGTCGGGACAGGGAAACAGATACGCAGTATTTT
V: TRBV6-5; size: .; J: TRBJ1-5; D: .; CDR3: CASRRYSNQPQHF; DNA: TGTGCCAGCAGGCGGTATAGCAATCAGCCCCAGCATTTT
V: TRBV30; size: .; J: TRBJ2-7; D: .; CDR3: CAWSNRQGFTYEQYF; DNA: TGTGCCTGGAGTAACAGGCAGGGCTTCACCTACGAGCAGTACTTC
V: TRBV11-2; size: .; J: TRBJ2-5; D: .; CDR3: CASSLGGASVKTQYF; DNA: TGTGCCAGCAGCTTAGGGGGGGCTAGCGTTAAGACCCAGTACTTC
V: TRBV4-3; size: .; J: TRBJ1-2; D: .; CDR3: CASSQSASNYGYTF; DNA: TGCGCCAGCAGCCAATCGGCCTCTAACTATGGCTACACCTTC